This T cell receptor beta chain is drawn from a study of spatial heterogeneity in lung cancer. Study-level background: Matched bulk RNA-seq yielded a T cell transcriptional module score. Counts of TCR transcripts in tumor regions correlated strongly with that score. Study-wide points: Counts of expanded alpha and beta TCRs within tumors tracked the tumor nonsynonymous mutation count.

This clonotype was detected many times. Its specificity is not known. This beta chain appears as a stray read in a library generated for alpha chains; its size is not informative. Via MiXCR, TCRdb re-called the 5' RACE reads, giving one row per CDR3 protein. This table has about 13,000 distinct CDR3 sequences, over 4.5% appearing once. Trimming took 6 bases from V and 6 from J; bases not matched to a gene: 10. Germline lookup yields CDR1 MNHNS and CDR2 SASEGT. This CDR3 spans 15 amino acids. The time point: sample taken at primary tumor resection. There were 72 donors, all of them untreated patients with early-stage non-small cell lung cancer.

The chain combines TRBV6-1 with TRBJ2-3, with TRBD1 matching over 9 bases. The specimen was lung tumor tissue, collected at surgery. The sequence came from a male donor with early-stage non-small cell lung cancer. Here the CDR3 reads CASRTGGGAWDTQYF. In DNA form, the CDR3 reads TGTGCCAGCAGGACAGGGGGAGGGGCCTGGGATACGCAGTATTTT.